The entry below describes one T cell receptor (beta chain). This clone is a singleton in its sample. The clone's antigen remains unknown. No much larger clone is present one base from it, and per-base qualities are unavailable. In Seattle, one collaborating source enrolled patients while the infection was active and tracked those patients longitudinally over the course of disease. Each collaborating institution followed its own protocols to collect whole blood in K2EDTA tubes. For TCRbeta analysis, collaborator samples were shipped as frozen whole blood, as isolated PBMCs, or as DNA extracted from either sample type. This entry is derived from a study of blood T cell repertoires in COVID-19 (dated by TCRdb to 2020 to 2022). About the full investigation: Collaborator samples came from the United States, Italy and Spain and covered acute and convalescent phases of COVID-19. Where available, HLA class I and class II types were taken from metadata supplied by the sample provider and were not determined by assay-based typing. Deeply sampled blood TCRbeta repertoires from subjects exposed to, actively infected with, or recovered from COVID-19 were included in the dataset. The prospective study material was composed of cDNA or gDNA derived from T cells, B-cell-depleted T cells, or PBMCs. The samples were drawn from the first 160 participants of the ongoing ImmuneRACE study and from 1,254 subjects provided by 6 global collaborators. A de-identified subject ID, COVID-19 status, age in years and sex were almost always included in the sample metadata. A freely available public database, intended as a resource for researchers studying the immune response to SARS-CoV-2, is where the repertoires were released. Overall study results and their limits: How much clinical and demographic metadata was included differed by source and by participant, and the metadata was provided uncurated.

In the germline V gene, CDR1 corresponds to MDHEN and CDR2 to SYDVKM. The V end loses 1 base and the J end loses 8 bases, and a stretch of 8 bases separates them. Including cysteine and phenylalanine, the CDR3 has 12 amino acids. Only the CDR3 region is kept as DNA, spanning 36 bases read in frame from base 1. TCRbeta CDR3 regions were amplified from genomic DNA by means of the immunoSEQ Assay, a bias-controlled multiplex PCR. The source study handled its data this way. Nucleated cell counts per sample were estimated from amplification of reference gene primers within the assay. To quantify the absolute abundance of each unique TCRbeta CDR3 rearrangement, sequence reads were collapsed and filtered. For each sample, productive Simpson clonality was calculated by taking the square root of Simpson's diversity index across productive rearrangements. Drawn from immuneACCESS, this table holds only the in-frame rearrangements with V and J called that TCRdb kept. Clones are partly lost; checked studies trace under half to an unresolved V gene and leave the rest unexplained. V, J and clone size are taken as reported in that table, and D and trimming were inferred from the DNA itself. For this sample the table gives 250,000 to 350,000 clones, of which about 88% were detected only once. The top ten clones comprise almost 1.5% of the sample.

Sequencing was done on a sample of peripheral blood. The chain uses TRBV28 and TRBJ1-1; the D region possibly corresponds to TRBD1 (5 bases align). The receptor was isolated from a human donor with COVID-19, enrolled during active disease. The donor label of this sample is uncertain. The CDR3 here reads CASSLSGREAFF. The bases read TGTGCCAGCAGTTTATCAGGGCGGGAAGCTTTCTTT.